These T cell receptor beta chains were read from a single sample in a study of human T cells and chemical hapten exposure. MiXCR, run by TCRdb on the RACE reads, gives a single entry per CDR3 protein. The data show about 130,000 distinct CDR3 sequences, with about 8.2% seen just once and roughly 1.8% held by the top ten. Sequencing was performed on whole blood. These receptors all come from a male donor in good health. Some clones in this sample may be carry-over from other donors' samples. Each CDR3 is given with its conserved first and last residue.

j_call | v_call | cdr3_aa
TRBJ2-7 | TRBV4-2 | CASSPVETGPLYEQYF
TRBJ2-6 | TRBV12-3/TRBV12-4 | CASTHSGANVLTF
TRBJ2-7 | TRBV20-1 | CSARRLAGGGNSYEQYF
TRBJ2-4 | TRBV20-1 | CSARDRGSGASAQYF
TRBJ2-7 | TRBV14 | CASSQASNYEQYF
TRBJ2-7 | TRBV4-3 | CASSQRQGTTYEQYF
TRBJ2-7 | TRBV4-3 | CASSQEVSGGPYEQYF
TRBJ1-6 | TRBV5-6 | CASSSQYSPLHF
TRBJ1-5 | TRBV20-1 | CSAREAGSNNQPQHF
TRBJ2-6 | TRBV5-1 | CASSLAGARSGANVLTF
TRBJ1-2 | TRBV13 | CASSYGQGFNYGYTF
TRBJ1-5 | TRBV18 | CASSPSGDNQPQHF
TRBJ2-1 | TRBV10-2 | CASLGQGSYNEQFF
TRBJ2-2 | TRBV12-3/TRBV12-4 | CASSSLGQTGELFF
TRBJ2-7 | TRBV20-1 | CSARAGGPYEQYF
TRBJ2-7 | TRBV25-1 | CASSDGQGWYEQYF
TRBJ2-3 | TRBV5-4 | CASSIGLETQYF
TRBJ2-6 | TRBV7-8 | CASTPGGQGPSGANVLTF
TRBJ1-1 | TRBV12-3/TRBV12-4 | CASSFRLLRTEAFF
TRBJ2-2 | TRBV12-5 | CASGLERGGTGELFF